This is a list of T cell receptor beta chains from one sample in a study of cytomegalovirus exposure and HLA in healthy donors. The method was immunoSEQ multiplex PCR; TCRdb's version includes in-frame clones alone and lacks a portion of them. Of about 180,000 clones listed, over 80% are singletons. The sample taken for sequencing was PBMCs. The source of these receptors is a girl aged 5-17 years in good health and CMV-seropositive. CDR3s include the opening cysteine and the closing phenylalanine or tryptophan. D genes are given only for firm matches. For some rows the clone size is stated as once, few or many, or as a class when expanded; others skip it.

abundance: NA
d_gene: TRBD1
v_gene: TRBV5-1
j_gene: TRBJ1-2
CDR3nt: TGCGCCAGCAGCTTGGATGGACAGGGAATAGGGAGCTACACCTTC
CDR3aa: CASSLDGQGIGSYTF

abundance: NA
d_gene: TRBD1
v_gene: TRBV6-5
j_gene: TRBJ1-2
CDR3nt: TGTGCCAGCAGTTACGGGACAGGGGGAGGATATGGCTACACCTTC
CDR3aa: CASSYGTGGGYGYTF

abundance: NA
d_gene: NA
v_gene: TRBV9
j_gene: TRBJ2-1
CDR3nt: TGTGCCAGCAGCCGCGAGGGAAGCTCCTACAATGAGCAGTTCTTC
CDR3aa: CASSREGSSYNEQFF

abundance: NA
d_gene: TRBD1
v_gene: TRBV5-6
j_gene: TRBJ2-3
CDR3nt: TGTGCCAGCAGCTTGACCCTTTTGACAGGGCGCACAGATACGCAGTATTTT
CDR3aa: CASSLTLLTGRTDTQYF

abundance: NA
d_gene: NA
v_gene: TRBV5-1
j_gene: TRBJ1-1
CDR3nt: TGCGCCAGCAGCCCAACAGGAAACACTGAAGCTTTCTTT
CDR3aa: CASSPTGNTEAFF

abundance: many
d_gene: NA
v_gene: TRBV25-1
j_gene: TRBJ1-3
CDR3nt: TGTGCCAGCAGTGTGGGGGCCGGAGACACCATATATTTT
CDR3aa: CASSVGAGDTIYF

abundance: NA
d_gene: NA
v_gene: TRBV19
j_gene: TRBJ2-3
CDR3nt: TGTGCCAGTAGTCCGATAATGACAGTCCCAGATACGCAGTATTTT
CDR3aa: CASSPIMTVPDTQYF

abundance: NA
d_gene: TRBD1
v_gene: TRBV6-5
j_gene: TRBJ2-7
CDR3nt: TGTGCCAGCAGTTACGGGACAGCAAGATCCTACGAGCAGTACTTC
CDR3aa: CASSYGTARSYEQYF

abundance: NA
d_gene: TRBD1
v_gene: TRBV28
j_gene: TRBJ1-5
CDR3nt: TGTGCCAGCAGTCCACCAGGGACAGGCTTCATCTATAGCAATCAGCCCCAGCATTTT
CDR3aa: CASSPPGTGFIYSNQPQHF

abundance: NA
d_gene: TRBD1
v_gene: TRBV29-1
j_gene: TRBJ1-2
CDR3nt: TGCAGCGTTGAAGACCTAGGGGGCAGCGTGAGCTATGGCTACACCTTC
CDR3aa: CSVEDLGGSVSYGYTF

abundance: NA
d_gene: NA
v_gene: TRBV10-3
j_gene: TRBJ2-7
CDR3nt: TGTGCATCGGGGGACTCTTACTACGAGCAGTACTTC
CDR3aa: CASGDSYYEQYF

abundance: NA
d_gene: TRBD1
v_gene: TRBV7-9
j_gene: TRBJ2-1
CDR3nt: TGTGCCAGCAGCTTAAGTCAAGCGACAGGGCTGACGAGGGAGCAGTTCTTC
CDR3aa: CASSLSQATGLTREQFF

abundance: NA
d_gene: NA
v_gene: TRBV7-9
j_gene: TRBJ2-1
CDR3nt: TGTGCCAGCAGTCCTCGGGGAGTTCATCGTAATGAGCAGTTCTTC
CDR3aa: CASSPRGVHRNEQFF

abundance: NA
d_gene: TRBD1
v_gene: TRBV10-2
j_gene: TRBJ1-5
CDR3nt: TGCGCCAGCAGCGACGGACAGGGCCGCAATCAGCCCCAGCATTTT
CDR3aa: CASSDGQGRNQPQHF

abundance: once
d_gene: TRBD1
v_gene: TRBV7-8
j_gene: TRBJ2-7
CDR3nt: TGTGCCAGCAGCTTGGTCCCCGACAGGGTCTACGAGCAGTACTTC
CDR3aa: CASSLVPDRVYEQYF

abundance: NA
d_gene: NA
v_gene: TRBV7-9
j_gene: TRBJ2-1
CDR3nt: TGTGCCAGCAGCTTACCTGGGCTAGCGTCCTACAATGAGCAGTTCTTC
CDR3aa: CASSLPGLASYNEQFF

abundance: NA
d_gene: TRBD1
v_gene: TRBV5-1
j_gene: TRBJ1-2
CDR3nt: TGCGCCAGCAGCTTTACAGGGGGCGCTGGCTATGGCTACACCTTC
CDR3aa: CASSFTGGAGYGYTF

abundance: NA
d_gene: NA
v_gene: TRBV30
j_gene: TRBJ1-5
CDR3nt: TGTGCCTGGAGTGGGGGGGGCAATCAGCCCCAGCATTTT
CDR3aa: CAWSGGGNQPQHF

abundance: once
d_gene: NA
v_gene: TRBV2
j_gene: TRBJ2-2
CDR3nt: TGTGCCAGCATCCCAATGGAGGGGGCACCGAACACCGGGGAGCTGTTTTTT
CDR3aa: CASIPMEGAPNTGELFF

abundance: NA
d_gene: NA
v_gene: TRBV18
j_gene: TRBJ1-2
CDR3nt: TGTGCCAGCTCACCCGGACAGAGAAACTATGGCTACACCTTC
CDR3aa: CASSPGQRNYGYTF

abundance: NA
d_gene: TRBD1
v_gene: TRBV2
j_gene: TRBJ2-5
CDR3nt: TGTGCCAGCAGTCATGACAGGGAAGAGACCCAGTACTTC
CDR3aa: CASSHDREETQYF

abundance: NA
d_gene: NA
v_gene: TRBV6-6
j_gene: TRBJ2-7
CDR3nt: TGTGCCAGCCGACAGAAGGTCTACGAGCAGTACTTC
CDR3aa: CASRQKVYEQYF

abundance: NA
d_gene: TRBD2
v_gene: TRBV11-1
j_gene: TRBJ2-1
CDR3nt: TGTGCCAGCAGCTCCAGACTAGCGGGATCAGTCAATGAGCAGTTCTTC
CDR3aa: CASSSRLAGSVNEQFF

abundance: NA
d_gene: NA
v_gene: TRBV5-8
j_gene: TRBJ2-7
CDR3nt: TGTGCCAGCAGCTTCAGGACTTCGTACGAGCAGTACTTC
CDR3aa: CASSFRTSYEQYF

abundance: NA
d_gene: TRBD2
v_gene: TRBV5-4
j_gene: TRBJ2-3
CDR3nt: TGTGCCAGCAGCTCCCTGGCGGGAGGGGCAGATACGCAGTATTTT
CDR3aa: CASSSLAGGADTQYF

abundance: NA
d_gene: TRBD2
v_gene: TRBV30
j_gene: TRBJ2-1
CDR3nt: TGTGCCTGGAGTGTAAGACTAGCGGGAGTGCATGAGCAGTTCTTC
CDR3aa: CAWSVRLAGVHEQFF

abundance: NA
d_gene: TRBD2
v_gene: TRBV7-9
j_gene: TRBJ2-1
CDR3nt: TGTGCCAGCAGCTCGACTAGCGGGAGGAGCTCCTACAATGAGCAGTTCTTC
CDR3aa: CASSSTSGRSSYNEQFF

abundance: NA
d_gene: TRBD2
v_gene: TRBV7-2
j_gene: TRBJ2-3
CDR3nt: TGTGCCAGCAGCTTATTGGCTAGCGGGACTGGCACAGATACGCAGTATTTT
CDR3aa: CASSLLASGTGTDTQYF

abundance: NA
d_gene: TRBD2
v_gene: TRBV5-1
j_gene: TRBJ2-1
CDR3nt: TGCGCCAGCAGCTTGGTGGCTAGCGGGGCCCTTCCCTACAATGAGCAGTTCTTC
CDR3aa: CASSLVASGALPYNEQFF

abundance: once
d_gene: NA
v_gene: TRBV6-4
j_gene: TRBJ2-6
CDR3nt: TGTGCCAGCAGTGAGGCGAGCGGTGGGGCCAACGTCCTGACTTTC
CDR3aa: CASSEASGGANVLTF

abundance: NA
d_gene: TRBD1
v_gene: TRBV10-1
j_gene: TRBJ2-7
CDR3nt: TGCGCCAGCAGTGTGGCCAGGGGGTCCTACGAGCAGTACTTC
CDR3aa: CASSVARGSYEQYF